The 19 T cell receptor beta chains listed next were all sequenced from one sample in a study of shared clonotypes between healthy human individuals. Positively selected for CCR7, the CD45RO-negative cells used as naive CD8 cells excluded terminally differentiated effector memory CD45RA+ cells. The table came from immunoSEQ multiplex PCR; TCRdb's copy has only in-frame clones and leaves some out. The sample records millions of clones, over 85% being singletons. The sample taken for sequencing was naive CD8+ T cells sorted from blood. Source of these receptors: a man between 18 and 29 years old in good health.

This chain's CDR3 is CASSPFWGPYEQYF. The CDR3 DNA reads as TGTGCCAGCAGCCCTTTTTGGGGACCCTACGAGCAGTACTTC. The V gene is TRBV7-9, the J gene TRBJ2-7; tentatively, D is TRBD1 or TRBD2 (5 bases each). The germline V and J ends were trimmed by 5 bases and 2 bases, with 13 bases remaining between them. Germline CDR1 reads SEHNR; CDR2 reads FQNEAQ (reference sequence). This CDR3 contains 14 residues.

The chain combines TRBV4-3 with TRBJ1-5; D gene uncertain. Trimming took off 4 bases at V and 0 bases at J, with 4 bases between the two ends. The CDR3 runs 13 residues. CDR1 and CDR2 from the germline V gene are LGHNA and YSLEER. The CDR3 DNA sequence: TGCGCCAGCAGCCTCAATAGCAATCAGCCCCAGCATTTT. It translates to CASSLNSNQPQHF.

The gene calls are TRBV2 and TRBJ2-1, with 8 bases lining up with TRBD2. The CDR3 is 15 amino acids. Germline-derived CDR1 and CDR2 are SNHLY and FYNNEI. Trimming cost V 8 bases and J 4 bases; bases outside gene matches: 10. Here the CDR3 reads CASSFVTSGYNEQFF. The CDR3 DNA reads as TGTGCCAGCTCCTTCGTAACTAGCGGTTACAATGAGCAGTTCTTC.

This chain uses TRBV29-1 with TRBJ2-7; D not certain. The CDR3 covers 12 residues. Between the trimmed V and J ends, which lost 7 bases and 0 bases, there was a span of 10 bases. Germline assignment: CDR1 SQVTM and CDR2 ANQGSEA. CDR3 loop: CSAESNSYEQYF. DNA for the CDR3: TGCAGCGCAGAGAGCAACTCCTACGAGCAGTACTTC.

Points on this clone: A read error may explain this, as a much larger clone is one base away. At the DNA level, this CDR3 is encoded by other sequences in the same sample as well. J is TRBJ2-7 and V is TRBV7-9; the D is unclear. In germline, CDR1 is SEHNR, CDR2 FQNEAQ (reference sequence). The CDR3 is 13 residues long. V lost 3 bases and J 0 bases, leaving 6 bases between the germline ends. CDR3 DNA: TGTGCCAGCAGCTTTGGCAGCTCCTACGAGCAGTACTTC. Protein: CASSFGSSYEQYF.

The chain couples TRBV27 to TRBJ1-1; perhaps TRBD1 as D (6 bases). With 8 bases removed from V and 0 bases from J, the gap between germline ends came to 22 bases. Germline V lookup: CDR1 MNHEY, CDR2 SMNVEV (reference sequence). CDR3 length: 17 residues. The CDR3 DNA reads TGTGCCAGCCCGCCGGGCAAGGACAGACCTATGAACACTGAAGCTTTCTTT. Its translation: CASPPGKDRPMNTEAFF.

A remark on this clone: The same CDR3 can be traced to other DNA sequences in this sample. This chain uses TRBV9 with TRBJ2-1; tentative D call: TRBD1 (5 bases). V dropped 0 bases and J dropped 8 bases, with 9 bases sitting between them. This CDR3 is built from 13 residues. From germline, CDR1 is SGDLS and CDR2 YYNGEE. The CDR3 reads CASSVASGYEQFF. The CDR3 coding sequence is TGTGCCAGCAGCGTAGCCTCAGGGTATGAGCAGTTCTTC.

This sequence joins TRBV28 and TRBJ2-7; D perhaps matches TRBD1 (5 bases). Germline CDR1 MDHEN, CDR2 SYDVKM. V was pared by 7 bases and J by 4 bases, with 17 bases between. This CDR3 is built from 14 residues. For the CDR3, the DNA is TGTGCCAGCACCCTGGAGACAGCCTCTTACGAGCAGTACTTC. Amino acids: CASTLETASYEQYF.

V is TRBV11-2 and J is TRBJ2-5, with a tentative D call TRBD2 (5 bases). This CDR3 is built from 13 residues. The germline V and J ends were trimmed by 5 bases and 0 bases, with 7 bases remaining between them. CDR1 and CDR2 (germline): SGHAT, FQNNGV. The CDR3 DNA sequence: TGTGCCAGCAGCGGTAGCGACCAAGAGACCCAGTACTTC. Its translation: CASSGSDQETQYF.

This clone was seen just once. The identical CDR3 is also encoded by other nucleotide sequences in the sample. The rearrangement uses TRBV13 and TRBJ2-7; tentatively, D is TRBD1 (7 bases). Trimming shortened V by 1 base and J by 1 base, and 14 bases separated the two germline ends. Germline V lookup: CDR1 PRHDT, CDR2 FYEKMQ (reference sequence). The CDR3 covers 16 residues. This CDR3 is CASSLEGQGGSYEQYF. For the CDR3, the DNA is TGTGCCAGCAGCTTAGAGGGGCAGGGGGGTTCCTACGAGCAGTACTTC.

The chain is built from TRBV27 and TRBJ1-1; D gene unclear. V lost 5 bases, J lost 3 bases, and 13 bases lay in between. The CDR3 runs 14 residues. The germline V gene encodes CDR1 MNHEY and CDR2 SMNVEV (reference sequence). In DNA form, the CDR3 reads TGTGCCAGCAGTGGTCGGTTGACCGACACTGAAGCTTTCTTT. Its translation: CASSGRLTDTEAFF.

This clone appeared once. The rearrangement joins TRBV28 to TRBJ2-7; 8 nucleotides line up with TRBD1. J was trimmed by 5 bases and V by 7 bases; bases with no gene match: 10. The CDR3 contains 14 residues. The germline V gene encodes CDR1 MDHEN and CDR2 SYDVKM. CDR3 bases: TGTGCCAGCAAGTTAGGACAGGGAGGCCACGAGCAGTACTTC. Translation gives CASKLGQGGHEQYF.

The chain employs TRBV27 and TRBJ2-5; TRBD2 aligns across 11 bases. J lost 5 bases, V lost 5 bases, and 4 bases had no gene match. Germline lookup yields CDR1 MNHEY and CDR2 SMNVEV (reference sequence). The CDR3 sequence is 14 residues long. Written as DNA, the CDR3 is TGTGCCAGCAGTACTAGCGGGAGTTGGGAGACCCAGTACTTC. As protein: CASSTSGSWETQYF.

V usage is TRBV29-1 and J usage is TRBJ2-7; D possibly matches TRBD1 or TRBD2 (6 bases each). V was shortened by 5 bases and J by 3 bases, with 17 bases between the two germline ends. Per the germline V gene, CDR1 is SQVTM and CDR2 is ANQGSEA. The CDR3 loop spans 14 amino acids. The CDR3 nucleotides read TGCAGCGTTTGGGCAGGGGAGGTCTACTACGAGCAGTACTTC. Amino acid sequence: CSVWAGEVYYEQYF.

For the CDR3, the DNA is TGTGCTAGTGCATCAGTGGGGGGGAGCTACAATGAGCAGTTCTTC. Translated, it gives CASASVGGSYNEQFF. The V gene is TRBV12-5, the J gene TRBJ2-1; 7 nucleotides align to TRBD2. The CDR3 contains 15 residues. Unmatched junction bases numbered 9, after V lost 7 bases and J lost 3 bases. CDR1 LGHNT and CDR2 FRNRAP come from the germline V gene.

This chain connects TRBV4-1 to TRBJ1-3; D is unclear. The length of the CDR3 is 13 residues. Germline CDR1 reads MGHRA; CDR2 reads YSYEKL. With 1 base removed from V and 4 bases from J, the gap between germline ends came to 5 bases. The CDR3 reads CASSQARGNTIYF. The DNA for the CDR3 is TGCGCCAGCAGCCAAGCGAGGGGAAACACCATATATTTT.

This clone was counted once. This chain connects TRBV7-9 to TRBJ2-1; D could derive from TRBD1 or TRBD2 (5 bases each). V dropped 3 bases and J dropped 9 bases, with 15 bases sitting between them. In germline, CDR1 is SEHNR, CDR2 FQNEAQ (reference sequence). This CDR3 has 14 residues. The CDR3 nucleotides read TGTGCCAGCAGCTTGGTGAGAGGGACGGTTGAGCAGTTCTTC. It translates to CASSLVRGTVEQFF.

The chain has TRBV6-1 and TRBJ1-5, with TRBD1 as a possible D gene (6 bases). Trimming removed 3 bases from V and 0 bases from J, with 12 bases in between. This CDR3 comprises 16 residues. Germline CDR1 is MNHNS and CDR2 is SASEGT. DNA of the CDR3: TGTGCCAGCAGTGACTACAGGGACTATAGCAATCAGCCCCAGCATTTT. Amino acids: CASSDYRDYSNQPQHF.

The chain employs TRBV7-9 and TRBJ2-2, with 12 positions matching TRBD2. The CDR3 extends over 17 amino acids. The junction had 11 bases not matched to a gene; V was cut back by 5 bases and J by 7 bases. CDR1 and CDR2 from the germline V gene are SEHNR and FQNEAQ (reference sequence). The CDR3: CASSLGLAGGSDGELFF. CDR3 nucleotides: TGTGCCAGCAGCCTGGGACTAGCGGGCGGTAGTGACGGGGAGCTGTTTTTT.